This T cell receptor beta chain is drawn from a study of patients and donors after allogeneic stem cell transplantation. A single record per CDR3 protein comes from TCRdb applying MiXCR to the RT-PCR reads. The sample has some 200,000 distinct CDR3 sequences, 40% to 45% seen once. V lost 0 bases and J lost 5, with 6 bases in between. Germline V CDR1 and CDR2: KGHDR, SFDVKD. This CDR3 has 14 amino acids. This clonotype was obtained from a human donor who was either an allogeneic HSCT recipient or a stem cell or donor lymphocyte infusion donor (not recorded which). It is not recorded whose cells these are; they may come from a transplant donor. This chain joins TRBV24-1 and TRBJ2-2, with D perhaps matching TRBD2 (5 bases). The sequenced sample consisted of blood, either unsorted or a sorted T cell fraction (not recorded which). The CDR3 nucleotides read TGTGCCACCAGTGATTTGCCGGGGACCGGGGAGCTGTTTTTT. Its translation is CATSDLPGTGELFF.